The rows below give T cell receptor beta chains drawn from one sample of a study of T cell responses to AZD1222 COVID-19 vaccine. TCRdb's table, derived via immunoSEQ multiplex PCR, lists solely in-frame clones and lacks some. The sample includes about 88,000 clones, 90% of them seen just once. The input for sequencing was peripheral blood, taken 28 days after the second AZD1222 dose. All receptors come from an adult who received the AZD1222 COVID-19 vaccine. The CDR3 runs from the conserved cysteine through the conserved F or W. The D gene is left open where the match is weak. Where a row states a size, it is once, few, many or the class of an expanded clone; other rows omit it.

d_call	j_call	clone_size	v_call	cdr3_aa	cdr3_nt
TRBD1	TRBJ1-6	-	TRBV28	CASSLKTGTGFWNSPLHF	TGTGCCAGCAGTTTAAAAACCGGGACAGGGTTTTGGAATTCACCCCTCCACTTT
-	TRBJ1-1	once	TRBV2	CASLTVKTNTEAFF	TGTGCCAGCTTGACAGTTAAGACGAACACTGAAGCTTTCTTT
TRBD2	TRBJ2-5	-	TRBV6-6	CASSSSRGGKETQYF	TGTGCCAGCAGTTCCAGCCGGGGGGGGAAAGAGACCCAGTACTTC
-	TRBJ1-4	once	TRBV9	CASSVAGGAEKLFF	TGTGCCAGCAGCGTAGCAGGCGGAGCTGAAAAACTGTTTTTT
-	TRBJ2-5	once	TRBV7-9	CASSLLAYQETQYF	TGTGCCAGCAGCTTGTTGGCATACCAAGAGACCCAGTACTTC
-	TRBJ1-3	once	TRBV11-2	CASSWGPAGNTIYF	TGTGCCAGCAGCTGGGGACCGGCTGGAAACACCATATATTTT
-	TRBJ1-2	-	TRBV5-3	CARSRGEKGYTF	TGTGCCAGAAGCAGGGGGGAGAAGGGCTACACCTTC
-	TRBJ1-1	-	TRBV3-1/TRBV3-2	CASSQDFGLREAFF	TGTGCCAGCAGCCAAGATTTTGGTCTACGGGAAGCTTTCTTT
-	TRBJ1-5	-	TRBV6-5	CASSYGGTGQPQHF	TGTGCCAGCAGTTACGGGGGGACTGGTCAGCCCCAGCATTTT
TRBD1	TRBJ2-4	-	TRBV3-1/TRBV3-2	CASSPRQGAKAKNIQYF	TGTGCCAGCAGCCCTAGACAGGGGGCGAAGGCCAAAAACATTCAGTACTTC
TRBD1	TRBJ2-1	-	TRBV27	CASSPGTGPYNEQFF	TGTGCCAGCAGTCCCGGGACAGGGCCCTACAATGAGCAGTTCTTC
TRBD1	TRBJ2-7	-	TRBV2	CATKGGPYEQYF	TGTGCCACGAAAGGGGGCCCCTACGAGCAGTACTTC
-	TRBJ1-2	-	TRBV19	CASSTRTAGANYGYTF	TGTGCCAGTAGTACCCGGACAGCTGGAGCTAACTATGGCTACACCTTC
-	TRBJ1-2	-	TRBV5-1	CASSLEVVGYTF	TGCGCCAGCAGCTTGGAAGTTGTCGGCTACACCTTC
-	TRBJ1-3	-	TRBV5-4	CASSLDRLSGNTIYF	TGTGCCAGCAGCTTGGACAGGCTCTCCGGAAACACCATATATTTT
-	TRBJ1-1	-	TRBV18	CASSLGHMNTEAFF	TGTGCCAGCTCACTCGGACACATGAACACTGAAGCTTTCTTT
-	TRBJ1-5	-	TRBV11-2	CASSQSVNQPQHF	TGTGCCAGCAGTCAGTCGGTCAATCAGCCCCAGCATTTT
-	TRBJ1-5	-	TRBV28	CASSLVGGLPQHF	TGTGCCAGCAGTTTAGTCGGGGGTCTGCCCCAGCATTTT
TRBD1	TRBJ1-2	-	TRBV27	CASSRGQRDYGYTF	TGTGCCAGCAGTAGGGGGCAACGGGACTATGGCTACACCTTC
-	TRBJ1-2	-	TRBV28	CASQARDGYTF	TGTGCCAGCCAGGCCCGTGATGGCTACACCTTC
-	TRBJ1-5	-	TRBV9	CASSILEGDSQHF	TGTGCCAGCAGCATCCTTGAAGGGGATTCCCAGCATTTT
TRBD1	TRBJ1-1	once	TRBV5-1	CASSFTGVTEAFF	TGCGCCAGCAGCTTTACAGGGGTCACTGAAGCTTTCTTT
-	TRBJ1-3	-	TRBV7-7	CASSPGTAGNTIYF	TGTGCTAGCAGCCCGGGGACTGCTGGAAACACCATATATTTT
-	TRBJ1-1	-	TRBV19	CASSRPDRNTEAFF	TGTGCCAGTTCTCGACCCGACAGGAACACTGAAGCTTTCTTT
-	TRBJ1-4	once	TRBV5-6	CASSRIGGDNEKLFF	TGTGCCAGCAGCCGAATAGGGGGGGATAATGAAAAACTGTTTTTT
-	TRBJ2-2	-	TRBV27	CASRFLGDTGELFF	TGTGCCAGCAGGTTCCTGGGGGACACCGGGGAGCTGTTTTTT
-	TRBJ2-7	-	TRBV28	CASSSTGTYYEQYF	TGTGCCAGCAGTAGTACAGGGACCTACTACGAGCAGTACTTC
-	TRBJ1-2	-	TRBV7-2	CASSQRLYGYTF	TGTGCCAGCAGCCAACGGTTGTATGGCTACACCTTC
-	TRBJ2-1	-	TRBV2	CASSEDLYGNQFF	TGTGCCAGCAGTGAAGACCTCTACGGAAATCAGTTCTTC
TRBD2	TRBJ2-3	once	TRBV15	CATSRDRGGTDTQYF	TGTGCCACCAGCAGAGATCGGGGGGGCACAGATACGCAGTATTTT
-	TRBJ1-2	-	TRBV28	CASSLVRAGDYGYTF	TGTGCCAGCAGTTTAGTGAGGGCCGGCGACTATGGCTACACCTTC
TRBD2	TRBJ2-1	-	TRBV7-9	CASRLAGEQFF	TGTGCCAGCAGGCTAGCGGGTGAGCAGTTCTTC
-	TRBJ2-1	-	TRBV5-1	CASSLARGPNEQFF	TGCGCCAGCAGCCTGGCCAGGGGACCCAATGAGCAGTTCTTC
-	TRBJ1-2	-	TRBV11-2	CASSLDGRAGGYTF	TGTGCCAGCAGCTTAGATGGCAGGGCGGGGGGCTACACCTTC
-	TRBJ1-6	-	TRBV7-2	CASSLVLHTNSPLHF	TGTGCCAGCAGCTTAGTCTTACACACTAATTCACCCCTCCACTTT
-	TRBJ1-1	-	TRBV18	CASSPQTDPNTEAFF	TGTGCCAGCTCACCTCAGACAGATCCGAACACTGAAGCTTTCTTT
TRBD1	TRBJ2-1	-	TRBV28	CASSLGQGGDEQFF	TGTGCCAGCAGTCTGGGACAGGGGGGTGATGAGCAGTTCTTC
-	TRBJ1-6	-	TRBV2	CASKENYNSPLHF	TGTGCCAGCAAGGAAAACTATAATTCACCCCTCCACTTT
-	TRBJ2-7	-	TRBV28	CASTLEVPYEQYF	TGTGCCAGTACACTAGAGGTCCCCTACGAGCAGTACTTC